Following are 8 T cell receptor beta chains from one sample sequenced in a study of cytomegalovirus exposure and HLA in healthy donors. PCR involved 60 Vbeta and 13 Jbeta primers. TCRdb keeps only in-frame clones here, not all; method: immunoSEQ multiplex PCR. The table has around 150,000 clones, around 90% seen once. The sample comprised PBMCs. The source is a woman in her thirties or forties in good health and CMV-seronegative.

This chain connects TRBV28 to TRBJ1-1, with 7 bases fitting TRBD1. V was clipped by 8 bases and J by 5 bases; unmatched bases: 8. CDR1 MDHEN and CDR2 SYDVKM come from the germline V gene. The CDR3 covers 13 residues. The CDR3 loop reads CASATGVRTEAFF. The CDR3 DNA reads as TGTGCCAGCGCCACAGGGGTCAGGACTGAAGCTTTCTTT.

DNA for the CDR3: TGTGCCAGTAAAGGGGCCGCCTACGAGCAGTACTTC. Residues: CASKGAAYEQYF. The rearrangement links TRBV19 to TRBJ2-7; D is perhaps TRBD1 (5 bases). The CDR3 runs to 12 residues. Germline V gene lookup returns CDR1 LNHDA and CDR2 SQIVND (reference sequence). V was cut by 7 bases and J by 2 bases, with 9 bases left in between.

The CDR3, as DNA: TGCGCCAGCAGCCAAGAACTAGGGGGGGTGCTGGTGGCCAAAAACATTCAGTACTTC. Its translation: CASSQELGGVLVAKNIQYF. The chain links TRBV4-1 to TRBJ2-4, with D possibly TRBD2 on 7 matching bases. The V and J ends lost 0 bases and 1 base respectively, with 19 bases between them. This CDR3 region has 19 residues. Per the germline V gene, CDR1 is MGHRA and CDR2 is YSYEKL.

The rearrangement links TRBV28 to TRBJ1-3; 7 nucleotides align to TRBD1. This CDR3 comprises 17 residues. Germline CDR1 MDHEN, CDR2 SYDVKM. The V gene end was trimmed by 2 bases and the J gene end by 1 base; junction bases not matched to a gene: 8. CDR3 in amino acids: CASSLLGQFASGNTIYF. The DNA for the CDR3 is TGTGCCAGCAGTTTACTGGGACAGTTTGCGTCTGGAAACACCATATATTTT.

The chain links TRBV7-9 to TRBJ2-1; D might be TRBD2 (5 bases). Germline lookup yields CDR1 SEHNR and CDR2 FQNEAQ (reference sequence). Trimming stripped 1 base from V and 3 bases from J, with 13 bases between. The CDR3 has 16 residues. The CDR3 here is CASSLGVARVYNEQFF. The CDR3 nucleotides are TGTGCCAGCAGCTTAGGGGTTGCGAGGGTCTACAATGAGCAGTTCTTC.

V is TRBV7-9 and J is TRBJ1-4; D remains ambiguous. CDR1 and CDR2 (germline): SEHNR, FQNEAQ (reference sequence). The CDR3 runs 13 residues. Trimming took 0 bases from V and 11 from J, leaving 10 bases between them. The CDR3 protein is CASSLATGSKLFF. CDR3 in DNA: TGTGCCAGCAGCTTAGCGACGGGGAGCAAACTGTTTTTT. Looking up the rest from reference TRBV7-9 and TRBJ1-4 gives the full variable domain: DTGVSQNPRHKITKRGQNVTFRCDPISEHNRLYWYRQTLGQGPEFLTYFQNEAQLEKSRLLSDRFSAERPKGSFSTLEIQRTEQGDSAMYLCASSLATGSKLFFGSGTQLSVL.

The rearrangement links TRBV29-1 to TRBJ2-1, with 10 bases matching TRBD2. The CDR3 is made up of 14 amino acids. CDR1 and CDR2 (germline): SQVTM, ANQGSEA. V trimming: 8 bases; J trimming: 5 bases; junction bases outside the gene matches: 9. The CDR3 spells CSFEGLAGDNEQFF. The CDR3 nucleotides read TGCAGCTTCGAGGGGCTAGCGGGGGACAATGAGCAGTTCTTC.

The gene calls are TRBV30 and TRBJ1-1; possibly TRBD1 for D (5 bases). Per the germline V gene, CDR1 is GTSNPN and CDR2 is SVGIG (reference sequence). This CDR3 has 14 amino acids. The germline V and J ends were trimmed by 4 bases and 5 bases, with 17 bases remaining between them. The CDR3 is CAWTMWQGRTEAFF. Written as DNA, the CDR3 is TGTGCCTGGACCATGTGGCAGGGAAGGACTGAAGCTTTCTTT.